The 22 T cell receptor beta chains presented below share a single source sample, sequenced in a study of T cell repertoires in cytomegalovirus infection. TCRdb reprocessed the reads with MiXCR, giving one entry per CDR3 protein. The sample contains 300,000 to 400,000 distinct CDR3 sequences, 25% to 35% of which appear only once. These receptors' antigens are unknown. The material sequenced was cultured PBMCs, taken from culture after CMV antigen stimulation. All receptors come from a human donor in good health (CMV status not recorded). Some clones in this sample may be carry-over from other donors' samples.

This chain uses TRBV12-3 or TRBV12-4 with TRBJ2-5; 8 bases are a match to TRBD2. The CDR3 spans 14 residues. Trimming removed 2 bases from V and 5 bases from J; junction bases left unmatched: 4. The CDR3, as DNA: TGTGCCAGCAGTTTACTCCCGGGAGGGGAGACCCAGTACTTC. This sequence encodes CASSLLPGGETQYF.

This clonotype showed up just a few times. This chain links TRBV6-5 with TRBJ1-2; D is ambiguous. CDR1 and CDR2 (germline): MNHEY, SVGAGI. Trimming removed 5 bases from V and 7 bases from J, with 8 bases in between. This CDR3 is 11 amino acids long. The chain's CDR3 is CASSDRSGYTF. The CDR3 DNA is TGTGCCAGCAGTGATCGAAGTGGCTACACCTTC.

CDR3 coding DNA: TGTGCCAGCAGTCGTTCCGGGGCGATGAACACTGAAGCTTTCTTT. This translates into CASSRSGAMNTEAFF. The chain employs TRBV12-3 or TRBV12-4 and TRBJ1-1; a possible D gene is TRBD1 (5 bases). The length of the CDR3 is 15 residues. V was cut by 5 bases and J by 0 bases, with 13 bases left in between.

The J gene is TRBJ2-1, the V gene TRBV19; 8 bases match TRBD2. Germline V gene data show CDR1 as LNHDA and CDR2 as SQIVND (reference sequence). The junction had 9 bases not matched to a gene; V was cut back by 6 bases and J by 2 bases. The CDR3 contains 16 residues. CDR3 nucleotides: TGTGCCAGTAGGCCCCGGGTTAGCGGGACCTACAATGAGCAGTTCTTC. This gives the protein CASRPRVSGTYNEQFF. Together with reference TRBV19 and TRBJ2-1, the CDR3 gives the full variable domain: DGGITQSPKYLFRKEGQNVTLSCEQNLNHDAMYWYRQDPGQGLRLIYYSQIVNDFQKGDIAEGYSVSREKKESFPLTVTSAQKNPTAFYLCASRPRVSGTYNEQFFGPGTRLTVL.

This clonotype was found a few times. The V gene is TRBV25-1, the J gene TRBJ2-1; D is ambiguous. Trimming took 6 bases from V and 0 from J, leaving 6 bases between them. This CDR3 has 13 amino acids. Germline V gene sequence: CDR1 MGHDK, CDR2 SYGVNS. The CDR3 nucleotides are TGTGCCAGCAGATCACTCTCCTACAATGAGCAGTTCTTC. Its protein is CASRSLSYNEQFF.

There are a few counts of this clonotype. This rearrangement joins TRBV28 to TRBJ2-7, with 9 bases lining up with TRBD1. CDR1 MDHEN and CDR2 SYDVKM come from the germline V gene. The CDR3 length is 15 residues. V was clipped by 6 bases and J by 7 bases; unmatched bases: 13. The CDR3 DNA reads as TGTGCCAGCAGCTCCTGGACAGGGGTCACTAGGGAGCAGTACTTC. Translation: CASSSWTGVTREQYF.

There are a few counts of this clonotype. The chain is built from TRBV28 and TRBJ2-7, with D perhaps being TRBD1 or TRBD2 (6 bases each). Trimming took off 4 bases at V and 0 bases at J, with 25 bases between the two ends. CDR1 is MDHEN and CDR2 is SYDVKM in the germline V gene. The CDR3 totals 19 residues. The CDR3: CASSSLDGGGTPNSYEQYF. In DNA, the CDR3 is TGTGCCAGCAGTTCCCTAGACGGGGGCGGGACTCCTAACTCCTACGAGCAGTACTTC.

This clonotype was observed a few times. The genes are TRBV7-2 and TRBJ2-3, with D maybe TRBD1 (6 bases). CDR3 length: 15 residues. V was pared by 6 bases and J by 4 bases, with 17 bases between. Germline-derived CDR1 and CDR2 are SGHTA and FQGNSA. This CDR3 reads CASRLQGSVSDTQYF. As DNA, the CDR3 is TGTGCCAGCAGGTTACAGGGTTCGGTGTCAGATACGCAGTATTTT. The full variable domain, rest sourced from reference TRBV7-2 and TRBJ2-3, is GAGVSQSPSNKVTEKGKDVELRCDPISGHTALYWYRQSLGQGLEFLIYFQGNSAPDKSGLPSDRFSAERTGGSVSTLTIQRTQQEDSAVYLCASRLQGSVSDTQYFGPGTRLTVL.

The V and J genes are TRBV5-1 and TRBJ2-3; 9 bases are a match to TRBD1. The CDR3 loop spans 16 amino acids. V was pared by 1 base and J by 2 bases, with 5 bases of the junction left unmatched. The germline gives CDR1 SGHRS, CDR2 YFSETQ. CDR3 in amino acids: CASSLMGQGVTDTQYF. The CDR3 DNA reads TGCGCCAGCAGCTTGATGGGACAGGGCGTCACAGATACGCAGTATTTT.

As concerns this clonotype: Mismatch with germline at one junction end may stem from a read error. This sequence joins TRBV15 and TRBJ2-1; 10 bases are shared with TRBD2. The CDR3 is made up of 16 amino acids. Germline loops: CDR1 LNHNV, CDR2 YYDKDF (reference sequence). In DNA form, the CDR3 reads TGTGCCACCAGCAGATCGTTTAGCGGGAGGAGAGTTGAGCTGTTCTTC. It is translated as CATSRSFSGRRVELFF.

This sequence joins TRBV7-2 and TRBJ2-7, with D perhaps matching TRBD2 (6 bases). Germline V lookup: CDR1 SGHTA, CDR2 FQGNSA. With 5 bases removed from V and 3 bases from J, the gap between germline ends came to 14 bases. The CDR3 runs to 14 residues. The CDR3 DNA sequence: TGTGCCAGCAGCCTGGTCGGGGGACTCTACGAGCAGTACTTC. As protein: CASSLVGGLYEQYF.

This sequence joins TRBV7-3 and TRBJ2-5; weak D call: TRBD2 (6 bases). The V gene's germline CDR1 is SGHTA and CDR2 FQGTGA. V dropped 3 bases and J dropped 1 base, with 12 bases sitting between them. The CDR3 runs to 15 residues. CDR3 bases: TGTGCCAGCAGCTTGGGCGGGGCAATCCAAGAGACCCAGTACTTC. Encoded protein: CASSLGGAIQETQYF.

This chain joins TRBV10-3 and TRBJ2-3, with TRBD2 identical over 14 bases. The J segment lost 3 bases and the V segment lost 6 bases, leaving 5 bases of the junction unmatched. The CDR3 loop spans 16 amino acids. Per the germline V gene, CDR1 is ENHRY and CDR2 is SYGVKD. For the CDR3, the DNA is TGTGCCATCAGACCGGGACTAGCGGGAGTGACAGATACGCAGTATTTT. Its protein product is CAIRPGLAGVTDTQYF.

The chain couples TRBV28 to TRBJ1-1; D gene uncertain. CDR1 and CDR2 from the germline V gene are MDHEN and SYDVKM. The CDR3 is 16 residues long. Trimming took 5 bases from V and 1 from J, leaving 17 bases between them. This CDR3 reads CASSKWARPGNTEAFF. The CDR3 nucleotides read TGTGCCAGCAGTAAATGGGCCAGGCCTGGGAACACTGAAGCTTTCTTT.

The gene calls are TRBV12-3 or TRBV12-4 and TRBJ1-1; D is uncertain. This CDR3 is built from 11 residues. The V and J ends lost 4 bases and 8 bases respectively, with 8 bases between them. CDR3 protein: CASSYGREAFF. In nucleotides, the CDR3 is TGTGCCAGCAGTTACGGACGAGAAGCTTTCTTT.

This rearrangement joins TRBV19 to TRBJ2-3, with 12 bases identical to TRBD2. The CDR3 has 16 amino acids. V lost 4 bases and J lost 3; bases outside the gene matches: 5. The germline gives CDR1 LNHDA, CDR2 SQIVND (reference sequence). The CDR3 sequence is CASSTTGTSGTDTQYF. CDR3 DNA: TGTGCCAGTAGTACGACCGGGACTAGCGGGACAGATACGCAGTATTTT.

J is TRBJ1-4 and V is TRBV29-1; D perhaps matches TRBD1 (5 bases). This CDR3 has 13 residues. Germline CDR1 is SQVTM and CDR2 is ANQGSEA. Trimming shortened V by 4 bases and J by 3 bases, and 9 bases separated the two germline ends. DNA of the CDR3: TGCAGCGTTGGGGGGACCGCTAATGAAAAACTGTTTTTT. This sequence encodes CSVGGTANEKLFF.

This clonotype has a handful of counts. The chain is built from TRBV11-1 and TRBJ2-5; D not certain. There are 16 residues in the CDR3. V was trimmed by 5 bases and J by 0 bases, leaving 16 bases between them. CDR1 and CDR2 (germline): SGHAT, FQDESV (reference sequence). CDR3 nucleotides: TGTGCCAGCAGCCCACGGGTCGCCAGAGACCAAGAGACCCAGTACTTC. Amino acids: CASSPRVARDQETQYF. Drawing the rest from reference TRBV11-1 and TRBJ2-5, the complete variable domain is EAEVAQSPRYKITEKSQAVAFWCDPISGHATLYWYRQILGQGPELLVQFQDESVVDDSQLPKDRFSAERLKGVDSTLKIQPAELGDSAMYLCASSPRVARDQETQYFGPGTRLLVL.

Worth noting for this clonotype: The conserved closing phenylalanine or tryptophan is absent in this CDR3, likely reflecting a read error. The CDR3 DNA is TGCGCCAGCAGCCAAGAGCGTGGGCTAGCGACCAAAAACATTCAGTACCTC. Translating it yields CASSQERGLATKNIQYL. The rearrangement links TRBV4-1 to TRBJ2-4, with a possible D match to TRBD2 (6 bases). The germline V and J ends were trimmed by 0 bases and 2 bases, with 14 bases remaining between them. This CDR3 spans 17 amino acids. Germline V lookup: CDR1 MGHRA, CDR2 YSYEKL.

V usage is TRBV7-3 and J usage is TRBJ2-1; perhaps TRBD2 as D (7 bases). Germline assignment: CDR1 SGHTA and CDR2 FQGTGA. The CDR3 extends over 15 amino acids. The V and J ends lost 2 bases and 5 bases respectively, with 13 bases between them. The DNA for the CDR3 is TGTGCCAGCAGCTTAGCGGGGGCGCTAAACAATGAGCAGTTCTTC. It yields the protein CASSLAGALNNEQFF. The variable domain in full, with the rest retrieved from reference TRBV7-3 and TRBJ2-1, is GAGVSQTPSNKVTEKGKYVELRCDPISGHTALYWYRQSLGQGPEFLIYFQGTGAADDSGLPNDRFFAVRPEGSVSTLKIQRTERGDSAVYLCASSLAGALNNEQFFGPGTRLTVL.

Here the CDR3 reads CASSFGQLYYGYTF. DNA for the CDR3: TGTGCCAGCAGCTTCGGACAACTCTACTATGGCTACACCTTC. The chain carries TRBV5-4 and TRBJ1-2, with D possibly TRBD1 on 5 matching bases. Germline CDR1 is SGHNT and CDR2 is YYREEE (reference sequence). The V end was cut by 2 bases, the J end by 3 bases, with 11 bases between. The CDR3 totals 14 residues.

This clonotype was counted many times. The rearrangement links TRBV10-3 to TRBJ1-2, with D unresolved. V gave up 1 base and J gave up 1 base, with 7 bases separating them. The germline V gene encodes CDR1 ENHRY and CDR2 SYGVKD. The CDR3 runs 14 residues. The CDR3: CAISEFQVNYGYTF. The CDR3 DNA reads TGTGCCATCAGTGAGTTTCAGGTTAACTATGGCTACACCTTC.